Listed here are 21 T cell receptor beta chains from one sample, sequenced in a study of cytomegalovirus exposure and HLA in healthy donors (dated by TCRdb to the late 2010s). Libraries were constructed by the immunoSEQ multiplex PCR assay. A mixture of 60 forward primers for TCR Vbeta segments and 13 reverse primers for TCR Jbeta segments was used in the multiplex PCR. TCRdb took this table from immuneACCESS and kept in-frame rearrangements with V and J called. Such tables lack part of the clones; where checked against another copy, unresolved V genes explain under half of the gap, and the rest is unexplained. Across this sample there are around 150,000 clones, with 84% seen only once. The top ten clones comprise under 2% of the sample. Sequenced: PBMCs. The receptors originated from a man younger than 35 in good health and CMV-seronegative.

The chain has TRBV7-6 and TRBJ1-6; 9 positions match TRBD1. Per the germline V gene, CDR1 is SGHVS and CDR2 is FNYEAQ. With V trimmed by 5 bases and J by 10 bases, 9 bases remained unmatched. CDR3 length equals 15 residues. The DNA of the CDR3 is TGTGCCAGCAGCGCGGCGGGACAGGGATTCTCACCCCTCCACTTT. As protein: CASSAAGQGFSPLHF.

This clone was found once. The J gene is TRBJ2-3, the V gene TRBV12-5, with unresolved D. V gave up 5 bases and J gave up 2 bases, with 2 bases separating them. Germline V CDR1 and CDR2: LGHNT, FRNRAP. CDR3 length: 11 residues. CDR3 amino acids: CASGLTDTQYF. Here the CDR3 DNA reads TGTGCTAGTGGTCTCACAGATACGCAGTATTTT.

This chain links TRBV7-9 with TRBJ1-1; D remains unclear. This CDR3 is built from 14 residues. Looked up from germline, CDR1 is SEHNR and CDR2 is FQNEAQ (reference sequence). Deletions cut 5 bases from V and 6 bases from J, with 16 bases between. The CDR3, as DNA: TGTGCCAGCAGCCCCCCAGGAGGAGTCTCTGAAGCTTTCTTT. It encodes CASSPPGGVSEAFF.

The chain has TRBV27 and TRBJ2-2, with TRBD1 as a possible D gene (5 bases). V shed 6 bases and J shed 4 bases, with 9 bases lying between them. Germline V gene lookup returns CDR1 MNHEY and CDR2 SMNVEV (reference sequence). The length of the CDR3 is 13 residues. The CDR3 nucleotides read TGTGCCAGCAGCGGTGACAGCACCGGGGAGCTGTTTTTT. It specifies CASSGDSTGELFF.

CDR3 DNA sequence: TGTGCCAGCAGCCAAGATTTGGGCAACGGAGAAAAACTGTTTTTT. It translates to CASSQDLGNGEKLFF. The chain combines TRBV14 with TRBJ1-4; no clear D. Germline loops: CDR1 SGHDN, CDR2 FVKESK. V was pared by 0 bases and J by 8 bases, with 13 bases between. The CDR3 has 15 amino acids. The whole variable domain, filled in from reference TRBV14 and TRBJ1-4, reads EAGVTQFPSHSVIEKGQTVTLRCDPISGHDNLYWYRRVMGKEIKFLLHFVKESKQDESGMPNNRFLAERTGGTYSTLKVQPAELEDSGVYFCASSQDLGNGEKLFFGSGTQLSVL.

Written as DNA, the CDR3 is TGTGCCAGCAGCGCCTTGACAGGGGGCCAAGAGACCCAGTACTTC. As protein: CASSALTGGQETQYF. V gene TRBV9 combines with J gene TRBJ2-5, with 9 bases identical to TRBD1. The CDR3 has 15 residues. With 3 bases clipped from V and 1 base from J, the junction kept 4 bases outside the gene matches. Looked up from germline, CDR1 is SGDLS and CDR2 is YYNGEE.

This chain connects TRBV9 to TRBJ2-7; weak D call: TRBD2 (7 bases). The CDR3 loop spans 17 amino acids. Per germline, CDR1 SGDLS and CDR2 YYNGEE. V gave up 1 base and J gave up 3 bases, with 20 bases separating them. In DNA form, the CDR3 reads TGTGCCAGCAGCGTATCCAAGGAGGGGGGGACCGGCTACGAGCAGTACTTC. Its protein product is CASSVSKEGGTGYEQYF.

J is TRBJ2-7 and V is TRBV6-1, with 7 bases matching TRBD2. Germline V CDR1 and CDR2: MNHNS, SASEGT. V shed 4 bases and J 1 base; nucleotides not matched to a gene: 10. This CDR3 is 16 amino acids long. CDR3 region: CASSGFREEASYEQYF. The CDR3 DNA follows: TGTGCCAGCAGTGGATTCCGGGAGGAGGCGTCCTACGAGCAGTACTTC.

V usage is TRBV4-2 and J usage is TRBJ2-7; D ambiguous. CDR3 size: 15 residues. Germline CDR1 is LGHNA and CDR2 is YNFKEQ. The V end lost 0 bases, the J end lost 2 bases, and 11 bases lay between the germline ends. DNA for the CDR3: TGTGCCAGCAGCCAAGAAGCTGTTATCCCCTACGAGCAGTACTTC. Translation: CASSQEAVIPYEQYF.

For this clone: At the DNA level, this CDR3 is encoded by other sequences in the same sample as well. J is TRBJ1-1 and V is TRBV19; a weak D match, TRBD1 (5 bases). Trimming shortened V by 2 bases and J by 2 bases, and 6 bases separated the two germline ends. The CDR3 runs 13 residues. Germline V gene data show CDR1 as LNHDA and CDR2 as SQIVND (reference sequence). CDR3: CASSIRGNTEAFF. The DNA for the CDR3 is TGTGCCAGTAGTATAAGGGGAAACACTGAAGCTTTCTTT.

The chain joins TRBV5-4 to TRBJ2-3; possibly TRBD2 for D (6 bases). V lost 4 bases and J lost 7, with 19 bases in between. The CDR3 loop spans 15 amino acids. Germline V gene sequence: CDR1 SGHNT, CDR2 YYREEE (reference sequence). CDR3 sequence (DNA): TGTGCCAGCAGCCCTCCTGGAGGGAACGGAAATACGCAGTATTTT. Its protein product is CASSPPGGNGNTQYF.

The genes are TRBV27 and TRBJ1-2, with D possibly TRBD1 on 5 matching bases. The length of the CDR3 is 14 residues. V was shortened by 3 bases and J by 4 bases, with 12 bases between the two germline ends. Germline V gives CDR1 MNHEY, CDR2 SMNVEV (reference sequence). The chain's CDR3 is CASSLKSRAYGYTF. CDR3 nucleotide sequence: TGTGCCAGCAGTTTGAAGTCCAGGGCCTATGGCTACACCTTC.

The rearrangement links TRBV6-4 to TRBJ2-1; 10 nucleotides line up with TRBD2. The V gene end was trimmed by 0 bases and the J gene end by 8 bases; junction bases not matched to a gene: 7. The CDR3 sequence is 16 residues long. Germline values: CDR1 MRHNA, CDR2 SNTAGT. The CDR3 loop reads CASSDSASGGWDEQFF. In nucleotides, the CDR3 is TGTGCCAGCAGTGACTCGGCTAGCGGGGGATGGGATGAGCAGTTCTTC.

This rearrangement joins TRBV28 to TRBJ2-7; 9 nucleotides agree with TRBD1. From germline, CDR1 is MDHEN and CDR2 SYDVKM. This CDR3 is 15 amino acids long. V shed 4 bases, J shed 6 bases, and the junction held 10 bases outside the gene matches. The CDR3 reads CASSSSGTGLGEQYF. As DNA, the CDR3 is TGTGCCAGCAGTTCCTCGGGGACAGGGCTCGGCGAGCAGTACTTC.

In DNA form, the CDR3 reads TGCAGCGTTACAGGGTGGACTAACTATGGCTACACCTTC. Its protein product is CSVTGWTNYGYTF. The chain uses TRBV29-1 and TRBJ1-2; tentative D call: TRBD1 (6 bases). The CDR3 has 13 amino acids. Germline V gene sequence: CDR1 SQVTM, CDR2 ANQGSEA. The V end lost 5 bases, the J end lost 0 bases, and 10 bases lay between the germline ends.

This clone was seen a handful of times. V usage is TRBV7-9 and J usage is TRBJ2-3, with 8 bases fitting TRBD2. CDR3 length equals 13 residues. Germline loops: CDR1 SEHNR, CDR2 FQNEAQ (reference sequence). Trimming cost V 5 bases and J 7 bases; bases outside gene matches: 5. The CDR3 loop is CASSPGGRHTQYF. In nucleotides, the CDR3 is TGTGCCAGCAGCCCGGGGGGGAGGCATACGCAGTATTTT.

V gene TRBV11-1 combines with J gene TRBJ2-6; perhaps TRBD2 as D (6 bases). This CDR3 region has 14 residues. The germline V gene encodes CDR1 SGHAT and CDR2 FQDESV (reference sequence). V was shortened by 8 bases and J by 0 bases, with 8 bases between the two germline ends. The CDR3 sequence is CASPGDSGANVLTF. CDR3 in DNA: TGTGCCAGCCCGGGGGACTCTGGGGCCAACGTCCTGACTTTC.

The chain is built from TRBV5-8 and TRBJ1-1; no firm D call. CDR3 length: 16 amino acids. Between the trimmed V and J ends, which lost 0 bases and 0 bases, there was a span of 12 bases. The germline V gene encodes CDR1 SGHTS and CDR2 YDEGEE. The CDR3 sequence: CASSLVLSGVNTEAFF. As DNA, the CDR3 is TGTGCCAGCAGCTTGGTTCTCTCCGGGGTGAACACTGAAGCTTTCTTT.

The rearrangement uses TRBV6-6 and TRBJ2-1, with 7 bases matching TRBD2. Germline CDR1 MNHNY, CDR2 SVGAGI (reference sequence). CDR3 size: 16 residues. Germline trimming cut 5 bases from V and 7 bases from J; bases unmatched to any gene: 14. CDR3 residues: CASSASLWGGGNEQFF. CDR3 in DNA: TGTGCCAGCAGTGCCTCCTTGTGGGGGGGTGGGAATGAGCAGTTCTTC.

The chain uses TRBV18 and TRBJ1-1, with TRBD1 identical over 10 bases. Trimming took 6 bases from V and 4 from J; bases not matched to a gene: 2. Germline V lookup: CDR1 KGHSH, CDR2 LQKENI. This CDR3 has 13 amino acids. The DNA of the CDR3 is TGTGCCAGCTCGCGGGACAGGGGCACTGAAGCTTTCTTT. Its translation: CASSRDRGTEAFF.

The rearrangement uses TRBV6-1 and TRBJ2-3; TRBD1 might be the D (6 bases). This CDR3 region has 13 residues. Germline V gene sequence: CDR1 MNHNS, CDR2 SASEGT. V lost 7 bases and J 3 bases, leaving 11 bases between the germline ends. CDR3 nucleotide sequence: TGTGCCAGCAACAACAGGGTAACAGATACGCAGTATTTT. This encodes CASNNRVTDTQYF.